Described below is a single T cell receptor beta chain sequence and its context. What antigen it recognizes has not been identified. Per-base qualities were not stored, and no clone one base away is much larger. The receptor library was made with the immunoSEQ multiplex PCR assay. For the multiplex PCR, a mixture combining 60 forward primers for TCR Vbeta segments and 13 reverse primers for TCR Jbeta segments was used. Amplification of the CDR3 region of rearranged TCR beta genes was performed with a multiplex PCR assay on genomic DNA. On the Illumina HiSeq System, the amplified TCR beta libraries were sequenced as 87-base-pair reads. As for how the authors treated the data: A later analysis tallied roughly 80 million unique TCR beta chains across the 666 repertoires, and around 10 million of those chains were shared by two or more donors. A nearest-neighbor algorithm error-corrected the raw reads and collapsed the reads into unique sequences, merging closely related sequences to remove PCR and sequencing errors. V, D and J gene segments were assigned by aligning CDR3 sequences to IMGT reference sequences. For a sequence to be retained, a match of at least six nucleotides was required to both a V gene segment and a J gene segment. Rearrangements were classified as productive when the CDR3 lacked stop codons and remained in frame with V and J, and all other rearrangements were classified as non-productive. CDR3 was defined according to IMGT convention as the region running from the second conserved V-encoded cysteine to the conserved J-encoded phenylalanine. The earlier analysis of about 590 of the donors excluded sequences that lacked an unambiguous match to a single V gene segment. An earlier analysis of 587 of the donors called V segments functional above 56.7% productive rearrangements and segregating when the between-donor standard deviation exceeded 5%. A statistical classification framework was built to diagnose cytomegalovirus status from the catalog of TCR beta chain sequences. V and J gene assignment, in a later analysis, came from comparing TCR nucleotide sequences with IMGT/GENE-DB human TR gene sequences. In a later analysis, CDR3 sequences and most-parsimonious VDJ recombination scenarios were assigned using the TCRdist pipeline. In a later analysis, each TCR beta chain was defined by its CDR3 amino acid sequence together with its V-gene family, and reads without a unique V-gene family were excluded. To address suspected cross-contamination and a sequencing artifact, a later analysis removed some 620 highly shared, low-generation-probability nucleotide sequences. In a later analysis, a clonal expansion index for each public chain was calculated from normalized within-repertoire ranks of inferred template counts. Generation probabilities in a later analysis came from a VDJ recombination model fitted to out-of-frame rearrangements, and those results were checked against IGoR. Hypergeometric tests were used in a later analysis to score TCR-TCR, TCR-HLA and TCR-CMV co-occurrence, with a repertoire-size bias correction applied to the TCR pairs. To estimate false discovery rates, a later analysis permuted the HLA or CMV assignments 20 times. In a later analysis, co-occurring TCRs were grouped using DBSCAN, with TCRdist sequence similarity added in when clustering inside HLA-allele-positive subsets. Repertoires with fewer than 30,000 or more than 120,000 public chains, plus five repertoires with anomalous nucleotide sharing, were excluded from co-occurrence clustering. Imported from immuneACCESS, the table was reduced by TCRdb to in-frame sequences with V and J called. These copies leave out some clones; in studies compared against another copy, an unresolved V gene accounts for under half, and the cause of the remainder is not known. That table is the source of V, J and clone size, and D and trimming were worked out from the DNA. The sample table records about 120,000 clones; about 80% of these occur just once. The top ten clones comprise about 4.9% of the sample.

The data are from a study of cytomegalovirus exposure and HLA in healthy donors (dated by TCRdb to about 2017). About the investigation overall: An earlier analysis of about 530 of the donors reported around 280 Gb of sequence data and approximately 120 million unique TCR beta sequences obtained from approximately 180 million T cells. Among roughly 400 genotyped donors of the cohort, an average of approximately 240,000 unique TCR beta nucleotide sequences were sequenced per donor, around 18% of them non-productive. Of the roughly 400 genotyped donors, roughly 80% fell in the genetic ancestry cluster associated with self-reported Caucasian donors. Both class I and class II loci were covered by HLA typing, at four-digit resolution. Roughly 300 gigabases of sequencing data and 70 million to 100 million unique TCR sequences made up an early release that covered roughly 670 HLA-typed donors. In a later genetic analysis, genome-wide SNP genotypes for about 55% of the roughly 700 donors were used, and that subset was treated as a discovery cohort. The later analysis used no new phenotypic data to find candidate immune exposures, relying instead on TCR beta sequences and their occurrence across donors. All discovery cohort repertoires had been generated using a single sequencing platform. Roughly five DR-DQ haplotypes were treated as single units for association and clustering because of strong linkage in the cohort. To decide whether each TCR beta V gene segment behaved as functional or pseudogenic, an earlier analysis of approximately 600 of the donors relied on high-throughput TCR beta sequencing. A later analysis re-analyzed previously published TCR beta repertoires from 500 to 700 donors and added high-resolution HLA genotyping to study TCR occurrence patterns. The study was designed to test whether signatures of past pathogen exposure could be identified by cataloging public T cell receptors. High-throughput TCR immunosequencing, statistical association of individual TCRs with disease status, and machine learning were combined to predict cytomegalovirus infection status. The number of donors typed differed by locus, with about 629-630 for A, B, C, DRB1 and DQB1, roughly 520 for DQA1, over 600 for DPA1, and 472 for DPB1. Using immunosequencing, the study profiled T cell repertoires from about 650 subjects and related those repertoires to cytomegalovirus serostatus. Donor age, sex, ethnicity and CMV serostatus were compiled alongside the repertoire data. A separate validation cohort of some 130 different subjects was used in addition to the roughly 670-subject first cohort.

The cohort comprised some 730 healthy bone marrow donors. All cohort members were sampled while nominally healthy, although unrecorded immune exposures were likely present. The donor was CMV seropositive and belonged to the group of 250 to 300 seropositive cohort members. A peripheral blood sample was collected from each donor, and TCR beta sequencing was performed on peripheral blood mononuclear cells. The Qiagen DNeasy Blood Extraction Kit was used to extract genomic DNA from the blood cell samples. A distance of 8 bases separates the germline ends of V and J, which lose 0 bases and 1 base respectively. Spanning cysteine to phenylalanine, the CDR3 consists of 14 amino acids. The kept DNA is CDR3 alone, 42 bases in frame from the first base. The CDR1 and CDR2 encoded by the germline V gene (reference sequence) are SGHNT and YYREEE. Points the paper makes about the study in general: Some IMGT-functional V segments, including TRBV6-2 and TRBV6-3, could not be distinguished by the 87-base-pair reads and were therefore excluded. A total of fewer than 200 TCR beta chains were listed by the study as associated with cytomegalovirus. The classifier was reported to diagnose cytomegalovirus status with high specificity and sensitivity in both the original cohort and the validation cohort. Compared with the approximately 600-donor mean, donors in an Asian-associated ancestry cluster had fewer N-insertions in productive TCRs, according to a later genetic analysis. Linkage disequilibrium might explain the correlated functional status among segregating V segments, but an unknown experimental factor could not be ruled out. Only TCR beta chains were sequenced in this cohort, and the absence of alpha or paired-chain data limited detectable features. When HLA alleles, especially DR and DQ, strongly co-occurred, attributing TCR associations to individual alleles was difficult. A further reported finding was that TCR beta sequences accurately predicted the HLA-A and HLA-B alleles for most subjects in the first cohort. A few of the identified cytomegalovirus-associated TCR beta chains were confirmed in vitro to be specific for cytomegalovirus antigens. Because HLA typing was unavailable for some donors at each locus, only the typed subset was used in association tests. For the cohort, immune exposure information was limited to CMV serostatus. At a false discovery rate of 0.05, a later analysis linked under 20,000 TCR beta sequences to specific HLA alleles. A later genetic analysis associated a missense DCLRE1C variant with V-gene and J-gene trimming of TCR beta chains, and an independent cohort replicated the association. In an earlier analysis of a few hundred of the donors, most TCR beta V segments were observed in productive rearrangements about 87% or about 30% of the time, broadly matching IMGT annotations. The presence/absence analyses assumed that sequencing depth was roughly uniform across donors, and that assumption may not be true. In a later analysis, the rate of TCR association differed among HLA loci, with DRB1 alleles having the most associated TCRs and HLA-C alleles having the fewest. About 17 rarely observed V segments, including chromosome 9 orphons, were excluded from the earlier analysis of several hundred of the donors because counts were too low. Most CMV-associated TCR beta chains appeared to be HLA-restricted in a later analysis, and the HLA associations seemed to be driven largely by CMV exposure. According to a later analysis, parvovirus B19, influenza, CMV and Epstein-Barr virus appeared linked to several top co-occurrence clusters. Across donors, most TCR sequences were observed very rarely, whereas some public TCRs were present in many individuals. In a later analysis, HLA-associated TCR beta chains were found to be more clonally expanded and to have lower generation probabilities than equally common non-associated chains. According to the authors, the approach could potentially be generalized to other disease states and immunological phenotypes. A cluster of highly shared sequence variants was judged likely to represent a technical artifact of the sequencing pipeline.

The specimen was PBMCs. Here the chain combines TRBV5-4 and TRBJ2-7, with TRBD1 perhaps the D gene, on 5 matching bases. This clonotype was sampled from a man aged 45-65 years in good health and CMV-seropositive. The DNA is as follows: TGTGCCAGCAGCTTGGAAAGGGGTTCCTACGAGCAGTACTTC. Its coded protein is CASSLERGSYEQYF.